The 31 T cell receptor beta chains below come from one sample, sequenced in a study of cytomegalovirus exposure and HLA in healthy donors. The PCR contained 60 Vbeta and 13 Jbeta primers. The data were produced by immunoSEQ multiplex PCR, yet TCRdb's version contains in-frame clones alone and is incomplete. The profile shows 150,000 or so clones, around 77% of them singletons. Input material: PBMCs. The source of these receptors is a woman aged 40 to 55 in good health and CMV-seropositive.

The chain joins TRBV6-5 to TRBJ1-4; D perhaps matches TRBD1 (5 bases). The V end was cut by 2 bases, the J end by 8 bases, with 12 bases between. Per the germline V gene, CDR1 is MNHEY and CDR2 is SVGAGI. The CDR3 has 14 residues. CDR3 residues: CASSYGGLGEKLFF. Written as DNA, the CDR3 is TGTGCCAGCAGTTACGGGGGGTTAGGGGAAAAACTGTTTTTT.

The V and J genes are TRBV28 and TRBJ1-1; the D is unclear. CDR1 and CDR2 from the germline V gene are MDHEN and SYDVKM. Trimming stripped 6 bases from V and 4 bases from J, with 6 bases between. The CDR3 has 11 amino acids. The CDR3 loop is CASRYFTEAFF. DNA for the CDR3: TGTGCCAGCAGGTATTTCACTGAAGCTTTCTTT.

The J gene is TRBJ1-3, the V gene TRBV30; a weak D match, TRBD1 (5 bases). CDR3 length: 13 amino acids. Trimming removed 5 bases from V and 2 bases from J, with 10 bases in between. The germline V gene has CDR1 GTSNPN and CDR2 SVGIG (reference sequence). The chain's CDR3 is CAWERGTGNTIYF. The CDR3 region has the DNA TGTGCCTGGGAAAGGGGAACTGGAAACACCATATATTTT. Based on the CDR3 plus reference TRBV30 and TRBJ1-3, the full variable domain is SQTIHQWPATLVQPVGSPLSLECTVEGTSNPNLYWYRQAAGRGLQLLFYSVGIGQISSEVPQNLSASRPQDRQFILSSKKLLLSDSGFYLCAWERGTGNTIYFGEGSWLTVV.

The chain couples TRBV19 to TRBJ1-2; 9 bases line up with TRBD1. Germline loops: CDR1 LNHDA, CDR2 SQIVND (reference sequence). CDR3 length equals 11 residues. Losses at the gene ends were 9 bases for V and 5 bases for J; bases not matched to a gene: 1. The CDR3, as DNA: TGTGCCAGCGGGACAGGGTATGGCTACACCTTC. Translation gives CASGTGYGYTF.

The chain is built from TRBV6-6 and TRBJ2-1; a weak D match, TRBD2 (5 bases). Germline CDR1 MNHNY, CDR2 SVGAGI (reference sequence). V lost 5 bases and J 8 bases, leaving 10 bases between the germline ends. This CDR3 is built from 12 residues. The CDR3 reads CASSLAVYEQFF. The CDR3, as DNA: TGTGCCAGCAGTCTAGCTGTCTATGAGCAGTTCTTC.

This chain joins TRBV5-4 and TRBJ2-2; 7 bases are shared with TRBD1. V lost 4 bases to trimming and J lost 7 bases; unmatched junction nucleotides: 1. The length of the CDR3 is 12 residues. Germline V gene data show CDR1 as SGHNT and CDR2 as YYREEE (reference sequence). CDR3 nucleotides: TGTGCCAGCAGCCGGGACAGCGGGGAGCTGTTTTTT. This encodes CASSRDSGELFF.

This clone was seen only once. The chain combines TRBV5-6 with TRBJ1-6; no firm D call. This CDR3 spans 12 amino acids. V was trimmed by 4 bases and J by 5 bases, leaving 4 bases between them. CDR1 is SGHDT, CDR2 YYEEEE, per germline. The CDR3 DNA is TGTGCCAGCAGCCGGGATAATTCACCCCTCCACTTT. Translating it yields CASSRDNSPLHF.

V usage is TRBV5-1 and J usage is TRBJ2-1, with 11 bases matching TRBD2. Looked up from germline, CDR1 is SGHRS and CDR2 is YFSETQ. The CDR3 covers 18 residues. Germline trimming cut 4 bases from V and 0 bases from J; bases unmatched to any gene: 9. CDR3 sequence reads: CASSRSSGGPSSYNEQFF. The CDR3 DNA follows: TGCGCCAGCAGCAGATCTAGCGGGGGGCCGAGCTCCTACAATGAGCAGTTCTTC.

This clone was picked up a small number of times. J is TRBJ1-4 and V is TRBV27, with D tentatively TRBD1 (6 bases). This CDR3 has 14 amino acids. Trimming removed 6 bases from V and 6 bases from J, with 14 bases in between. Germline lookup yields CDR1 MNHEY and CDR2 SMNVEV (reference sequence). CDR3 in amino acids: CASRQGLLDEKLFF. CDR3 DNA: TGTGCCAGCAGACAGGGTTTGCTGGATGAAAAACTGTTTTTT.

The chain uses TRBV29-1 and TRBJ2-7; perhaps TRBD2 as D (6 bases). This CDR3 has 12 amino acids. Deletions cut 8 bases from V and 7 bases from J, with 18 bases between. The germline V gene has CDR1 SQVTM and CDR2 ANQGSEA. The CDR3 reads CSQMGGAGEQYF. The CDR3 nucleotides are TGCAGCCAAATGGGGGGAGCTGGGGAGCAGTACTTC.

The V call is TRBV5-1, the J call TRBJ1-1; D gene ambiguous. V shed 6 bases and J shed 1 base, with 19 bases lying between them. Germline CDR1 and CDR2: SGHRS and YFSETQ. CDR3 length: 16 residues. The CDR3 sequence is CASTPEVRAANTEAFF. Here the CDR3 DNA reads TGCGCCAGCACCCCGGAAGTGAGGGCGGCGAACACTGAAGCTTTCTTT.

V is TRBV15 and J is TRBJ1-2; D not certain. The CDR3 has 15 residues. Germline V gene lookup returns CDR1 LNHNV and CDR2 YYDKDF (reference sequence). The V end lost 0 bases, the J end lost 7 bases, and 15 bases lay between the germline ends. CDR3 sequence (DNA): TGTGCCACCAGCAGAGATAAACCGGCAGGCACTGGCTACACCTTC. This encodes CATSRDKPAGTGYTF.

CDR3 in amino acids: CASGGRETGVTGELFF. The CDR3 region has the DNA TGTGCCAGCGGCGGGAGGGAGACAGGGGTCACCGGGGAGCTGTTTTTT. The V and J genes are TRBV9 and TRBJ2-2, with D possibly being TRBD2 (9 bases). Per the germline V gene, CDR1 is SGDLS and CDR2 is YYNGEE. This CDR3 is built from 16 residues. V gave up 7 bases and J gave up 4 bases, with 20 bases separating them. Filled out from reference TRBV9 and TRBJ2-2, the complete variable domain reads DSGVTQTPKHLITATGQRVTLRCSPRSGDLSVYWYQQSLDQGLQFLIQYYNGEERAKGNILERFSAQQFPDLHSELNLSSLELGDSALYFCASGGRETGVTGELFFGEGSRLTVL.

The J gene is TRBJ1-2, the V gene TRBV7-2; 7 bases are shared with TRBD1. Germline V gene lookup returns CDR1 SGHTA and CDR2 FQGNSA. The CDR3 has 15 amino acids. The J segment lost 2 bases and the V segment lost 0 bases, leaving 3 bases of the junction unmatched. The chain's CDR3 is CASSLAVTGNYGYTF. CDR3 sequence (DNA): TGTGCCAGCAGCTTAGCAGTGACAGGGAACTATGGCTACACCTTC.

On this clone: The junction and the germline gene differ at one end; a read error may be behind it. The rearrangement links TRBV6-5 to TRBJ2-5, with 10 nucleotides matching TRBD1. Germline loops: CDR1 MNHEY, CDR2 SVGAGI. The CDR3 loop spans 15 amino acids. CDR3 coding DNA: TGTGCCAGCACTTACGAGGGACAGGGGACATTAAGGCTGTACTTC. Its translation: CASTYEGQGTLRLYF.

This clone was counted a single time. V and J are TRBV30 and TRBJ1-5; TRBD1 might be the D (6 bases). The germline V and J ends were trimmed by 2 bases and 2 bases, with 7 bases remaining between them. The CDR3 contains 13 residues. CDR1 is GTSNPN, CDR2 SVGIG, per germline (reference sequence). Here the CDR3 reads CAWSRQGNQPQHF. For the CDR3, the DNA is TGTGCCTGGAGTCGACAGGGCAATCAGCCCCAGCATTTT.

The chain uses TRBV10-1 and TRBJ2-3; 7 bases match TRBD2. Unmatched junction bases numbered 8, after V lost 3 bases and J lost 2 bases. The CDR3 totals 16 residues. Germline CDR1 is WNHNN and CDR2 is SYGVQD (reference sequence). The CDR3 here is CASSDLRGGNTDTQYF. As DNA, the CDR3 is TGCGCCAGCAGTGATCTCCGGGGAGGGAACACAGATACGCAGTATTTT.

The V call is TRBV29-1, the J call TRBJ1-2; no firm D call. V gave up 1 base and J gave up 7 bases, with 10 bases separating them. This CDR3 has 12 amino acids. Germline V gene lookup returns CDR1 SQVTM and CDR2 ANQGSEA. CDR3 nucleotide sequence: TGCAGCGTTGAAGTCGGCGGAAGTGGCTACACCTTC. Translating gives CSVEVGGSGYTF.

The chain couples TRBV19 to TRBJ1-1, with 8 bases matching TRBD1. This CDR3 is built from 14 residues. The V gene's germline CDR1 is LNHDA and CDR2 SQIVND (reference sequence). J was trimmed by 9 bases and V by 6 bases; bases with no gene match: 12. CDR3 nucleotides: TGTGCCAGTAGCCCACAGGGGGTGCCAGGGAAAGCTTTCTTT. Translation gives CASSPQGVPGKAFF.

The genes are TRBV7-9 and TRBJ2-7, with D possibly being TRBD1 (6 bases). Germline-derived CDR1 and CDR2 are SEHNR and FQNEAQ (reference sequence). V was trimmed by 5 bases and J by 3 bases, leaving 8 bases between them. The CDR3 totals 12 residues. CDR3 sequence reads: CASSRDNYEQYF. The CDR3, as DNA: TGTGCCAGCAGCCGGGACAACTACGAGCAGTACTTC.

This clone was picked up one time. The chain is built from TRBV19 and TRBJ1-4, with unresolved D. The CDR3 runs 19 residues. Germline V CDR1 and CDR2: LNHDA, SQIVND (reference sequence). Trimming removed 3 bases at V and 0 bases at J, with 20 bases between. CDR3 DNA sequence: TGTGCCAGTAGTATGTTGGCTCCCCGAACGGCGGCAACTAATGAAAAACTGTTTTTT. Residues: CASSMLAPRTAATNEKLFF.

The genes are TRBV7-3 and TRBJ1-1, with 8 positions matching TRBD1. Germline-derived CDR1 and CDR2 are SGHTA and FQGTGA. The CDR3 covers 17 residues. The ends lost 2 bases at V and 0 bases at J; junction bases unmatched: 8. The CDR3 nucleotides are TGTGCCAGCAGCTTATACGGGACAGGTCTTATGAACACTGAAGCTTTCTTT. It encodes CASSLYGTGLMNTEAFF.

The chain combines TRBV6-5 with TRBJ2-3; 8 bases match TRBD1. From germline, CDR1 is MNHEY and CDR2 SVGAGI. The CDR3 runs 14 residues. The junction had 7 bases not matched to a gene; V was cut back by 5 bases and J by 6 bases. The CDR3 region has the DNA TGTGCCAGCAGTCCGGACAGGGTGGCTGATACGCAGTATTTT. Protein: CASSPDRVADTQYF.

V and J are TRBV25-1 and TRBJ1-1, with 9 bases matching TRBD1. The germline CDR1 and CDR2 sequences are MGHDK and SYGVNS. The CDR3 covers 14 residues. V was pared by 5 bases and J by 4 bases, with 5 bases of the junction left unmatched. In nucleotides, the CDR3 is TGTGCCAGCAGTATTGGGACAGGGATCACTGAAGCTTTCTTT. As protein: CASSIGTGITEAFF.

This clone was seen only once. This chain connects TRBV2 to TRBJ2-7; 10 bases fit TRBD1. Germline-derived CDR1 and CDR2 are SNHLY and FYNNEI. V lost 7 bases, J lost 2 bases, and 11 bases stayed unmatched. The CDR3 spans 16 residues. The CDR3, as DNA: TGTGCCAGCATCCTAACACCGACAGGGGGCCCCTACGAGCAGTACTTC. This codes for CASILTPTGGPYEQYF.

The chain links TRBV29-1 to TRBJ2-6; tentatively, D is TRBD1 (6 bases). The V gene's germline CDR1 is SQVTM and CDR2 ANQGSEA. CDR3 length: 17 residues. V lost 6 bases, J lost 0 bases, and 18 bases lay in between. The CDR3 sequence: CSVLDPDSHSGANVLTF. For the CDR3, the DNA is TGCAGCGTCCTCGACCCGGACAGCCACTCTGGGGCCAACGTCCTGACTTTC.

This clone showed up just once. CDR3 nucleotide sequence: TGCAGCGTTGGGGGCAGACTTAATGAAAAACTGTTTTTT. Protein sequence: CSVGGRLNEKLFF. V usage is TRBV29-1 and J usage is TRBJ1-4, with D possibly matching TRBD1 (5 bases). Germline V lookup: CDR1 SQVTM, CDR2 ANQGSEA. Trimming pared 4 bases from V and 4 bases from J, leaving 10 bases between. The CDR3 is 13 amino acids.

This clone was found a few times. The chain joins TRBV30 to TRBJ2-5, with D perhaps matching TRBD2 (7 bases). Germline assignment: CDR1 GTSNPN and CDR2 SVGIG (reference sequence). This CDR3 region has 12 residues. With 8 bases removed from V and 5 bases from J, the gap between germline ends came to 15 bases. This chain's CDR3 is CALGGAGETQYF. DNA of the CDR3: TGTGCCCTGGGGGGGGCCGGGGAGACCCAGTACTTC.

The V call is TRBV18, the J call TRBJ1-1, with 7 bases that match TRBD1. V shed 3 bases and J 6 bases; nucleotides not matched to a gene: 10. Per germline, CDR1 KGHSH and CDR2 LQKENI. This CDR3 is 15 amino acids long. The CDR3 here is CASSPVQGLFSEAFF. CDR3 nucleotides: TGTGCCAGCTCACCTGTACAGGGGTTGTTCTCTGAAGCTTTCTTT.

The J gene is TRBJ1-5, the V gene TRBV15; TRBD1 agrees at 7 bases. Looked up from germline, CDR1 is LNHNV and CDR2 is YYDKDF (reference sequence). CDR3 length: 13 amino acids. The V segment lost 5 bases and the J segment 6 bases; nucleotides outside the gene matches: 4. The CDR3 is CATSDRAGQPQHF. DNA for the CDR3: TGTGCCACCAGCGACAGGGCCGGTCAGCCCCAGCATTTT.

The rearrangement joins TRBV9 to TRBJ2-3; 9 bases match TRBD2. V lost 2 bases to trimming and J lost 10 bases; unmatched junction nucleotides: 11. Germline CDR1 is SGDLS and CDR2 is YYNGEE. The CDR3 spans 15 residues. The CDR3 is CASSVGGGGAFSQYF. CDR3 sequence (DNA): TGTGCCAGCAGCGTGGGGGGCGGGGGGGCCTTTTCGCAGTATTTT.